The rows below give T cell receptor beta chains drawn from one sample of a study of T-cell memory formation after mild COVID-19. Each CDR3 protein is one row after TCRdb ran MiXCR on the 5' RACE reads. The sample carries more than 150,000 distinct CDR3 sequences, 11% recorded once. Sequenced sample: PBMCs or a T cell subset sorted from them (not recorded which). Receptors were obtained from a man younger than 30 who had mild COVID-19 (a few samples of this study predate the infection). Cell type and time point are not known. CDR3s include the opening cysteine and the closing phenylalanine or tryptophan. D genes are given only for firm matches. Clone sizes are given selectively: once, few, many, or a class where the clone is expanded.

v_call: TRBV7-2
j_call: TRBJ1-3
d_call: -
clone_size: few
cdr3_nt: TGTGCCAGCAGCCGACAGAGCTCTGGAAACACCATATATTTT
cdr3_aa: CASSRQSSGNTIYF

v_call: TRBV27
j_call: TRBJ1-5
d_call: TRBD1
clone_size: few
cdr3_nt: TGTGCCAGCAGTTTCACGCCGACAGGGAATCAGCCCCAGCATTTT
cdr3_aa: CASSFTPTGNQPQHF

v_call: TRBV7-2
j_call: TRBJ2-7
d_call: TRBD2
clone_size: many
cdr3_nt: TGTGCCAGCAGCTTAGGCGGGGGGACTTCGGGGGAGCAGTACTTC
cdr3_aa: CASSLGGGTSGEQYF

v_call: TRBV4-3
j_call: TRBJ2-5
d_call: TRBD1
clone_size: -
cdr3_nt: TGCGCCAGCAGCCAAGGCGAAGCGATGGGACAGGGGGCAGAGACCCAGTACTTC
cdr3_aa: CASSQGEAMGQGAETQYF

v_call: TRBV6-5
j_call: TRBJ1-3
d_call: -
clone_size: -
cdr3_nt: TGTGCCAGCAGTGGATACAGTTTGGTCGTATATTTT
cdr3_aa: CASSGYSLVVYF

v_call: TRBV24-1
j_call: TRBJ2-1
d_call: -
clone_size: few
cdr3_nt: TGTGCCACCAGTGACCTAGGTGATGAGCAGTTCTTC
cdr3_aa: CATSDLGDEQFF

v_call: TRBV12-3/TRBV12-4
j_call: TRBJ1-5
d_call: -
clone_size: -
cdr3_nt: TGTGCCAGCAGCCCTCAAGGCCTCAATCAGCCCCAGCATTTT
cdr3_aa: CASSPQGLNQPQHF

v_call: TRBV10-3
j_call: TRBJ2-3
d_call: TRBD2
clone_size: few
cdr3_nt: TGTGCCATCAGCCCAGGCGGGGGATCAGATACGCAGTATTTT
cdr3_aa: CAISPGGGSDTQYF

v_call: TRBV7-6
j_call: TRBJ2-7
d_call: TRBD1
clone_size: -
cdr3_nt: TGTGCCAGCAGCCTCGGGACAGTTCAAGAGCAGTACTTC
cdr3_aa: CASSLGTVQEQYF

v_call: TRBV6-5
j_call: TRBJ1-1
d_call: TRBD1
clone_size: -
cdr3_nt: TGTGCCAGCAGCTACGACAGGGGTCCGAACACTGAAGCTTTCTTT
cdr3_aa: CASSYDRGPNTEAFF

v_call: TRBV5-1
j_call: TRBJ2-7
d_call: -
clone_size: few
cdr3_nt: TGCGCCAGCAGCTTGAACAGGGCGGGGGAGCAGTACTTC
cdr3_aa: CASSLNRAGEQYF

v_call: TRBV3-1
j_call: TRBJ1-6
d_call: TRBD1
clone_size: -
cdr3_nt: TGTGCCAGCAGCCGGCGACAGGGGACTTCACCCCTCCACTTT
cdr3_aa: CASSRRQGTSPLHF